This TCR beta chain was found in a study of T-cell reconstitution after alpha-beta-depleted transplantation in children. Notes on the study in general: As was reported, about two months after transplant, alpha-beta T cells came from several hundred expanded graft clones. In some patients, recipient T cells and intrathymic progenitors surviving conditioning explained high day-60 diversity. T cells produced anew were the main source of T-cell counts and diversity one year after transplant.

Preparing the TCRbeta library involved the use of unique molecular identifiers. TCRdb recomputed calls from the PCR reads with MiXCR, one row per CDR3 protein. The sample records about 300,000 distinct CDR3 sequences, nearly 8% being singletons. This clonotype was seen many times. Its antigen remains unidentified. Germline loops: CDR1 LGHNA, CDR2 YNFKEQ. This CDR3 is built from 15 residues. V shed 3 bases and J shed 4 bases, with 16 bases lying between them. The chain employs TRBV4-2 and TRBJ2-7, with a possible D match to TRBD2 (6 bases). This sequence was found in a female patient aged 2 to 10 who had a stem cell transplant for Fanconi anemia, so the T cells may come from the graft donor. Material: peripheral blood, obtained 360 days after TCRalphabeta/CD19-depleted stem cell transplant. Here the CDR3 reads CASSHLSGPAYEQYF. The CDR3 nucleotides are TGTGCCAGCAGCCACCTTAGCGGTCCTGCTTACGAGCAGTACTTC.